This is a list of T cell receptor beta chains from one sample in a study of PD-1 blockade in mismatch repair-deficient tumors. Clones were read by immunoSEQ multiplex PCR, and TCRdb kept only the in-frame ones, dropping some. The sample records about 68,000 clones, almost 80% being singletons. The source material was peripheral blood, sampled 2 weeks after starting pembrolizumab. These receptors all come from an adult with mismatch repair-deficient cancer. CDR3s include the opening cysteine and the closing phenylalanine or tryptophan.

v_call cdr3_length cdr3_aa
TRBV9 13 CASSARRNTEAFF
TRBV5-6 14 CASSPGRGLYEQYF
TRBV6-5 15 CASSYSGSQTYEQYF
TRBV23-1 20 CASSHTGGPSGINSNQPQHF
TRBV30 11 CAWNSLDEQFF
TRBV6-1 14 CASSRDRSNQPQHF
TRBV4-1 18 CASSSPSGTGAFNTEAFF
TRBV28 15 CASSSPTRGRNEQFF
TRBV27 15 CASSILAGSYNEQFF
TRBV6-5 15 CASSYFGVLNTEAFF
TRBV6-5 13 CASSYSRDRVLDF
TRBV29-1 14 CSAGGRGSQETQYF
TRBV11-2 14 CASSSRAYTGELFF
TRBV7-2 13 CASSFSPPGEQFF
TRBV30 13 CAWSEGAGQPQHF
TRBV4-2 16 CASSNALAGGTDTQYF
TRBV5-8 16 CASSPSPGTGKNEQYF
TRBV7-9 18 CASSWVRRGYSGSYEQYF
TRBV21-1 15 CASFPGGYSSYEQYF
TRBV7-7 12 CAVLGSRGEQYF
TRBV11-2 12 CASSLDNREQFF
TRBV6-1 13 CASSEATVYGYTF
TRBV27 14 CASSLRQGAWEQYF
TRBV2 13 CASSEGTVHEQYF
TRBV5-8 15 CASSLRGTRNTEAFF
TRBV7-9 13 CASSLSGVYGYTF
TRBV5-6 12 CASSPRGTEAFF
TRBV2 16 CASSPGFQGLYNEQFF
TRBV7-9 15 CASSSTGGQSYEQYF
TRBV9 15 CASSVEQGGRETQYF
TRBV19 13 CASSSLGGYEQYF
TRBV7-2 15 CASSLWTVRGETQYF
TRBV5-1 15 CASSLVGGPYNEQFF
TRBV18 15 CASSPREESYNEQFF
TRBV29-1 14 CSALGTANNYGYTF
TRBV6-1 15 CASRPGTGDTGELFF
TRBV30 14 CAWSVRRSGNTIYF
TRBV6-5 13 CASSLQGHTEAFF
TRBV11-3 19 CASSPRTSGTTSGENEQFF
TRBV5-4 15 CASSFSGSGSDTQYF
TRBV18 16 CASSPGAGGQKNGYTF
TRBV19 14 CASSSGTGKQPQHF
TRBV4-3 14 CASSEKTGSTPQHF
TRBV4-1 15 CASSQDNGYTDTQYF
TRBV13 15 CASSLGPHQTGELFF
TRBV7-9 14 CASSLEKGQGGYTF
TRBV7-8 13 CASSLGQDNEQFF
TRBV28 11 CASSSKVGQFF
TRBV6-5 12 CATISTTDTQYF
TRBV4-3 18 CASSQDASVAGVPDTQYF